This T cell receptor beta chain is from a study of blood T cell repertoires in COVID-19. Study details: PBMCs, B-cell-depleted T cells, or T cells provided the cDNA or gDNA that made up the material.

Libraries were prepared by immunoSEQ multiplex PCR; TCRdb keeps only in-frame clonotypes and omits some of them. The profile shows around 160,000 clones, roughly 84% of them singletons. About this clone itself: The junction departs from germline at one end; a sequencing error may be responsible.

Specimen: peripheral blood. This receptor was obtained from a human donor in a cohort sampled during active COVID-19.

This CDR3 reads CSVGQGVGRQYF. The CDR3 region has the DNA TGCAGTGTTGGACAGGGGGTGGGTAGGCAGTACTTC. V is TRBV29-1 and J is TRBJ2-7, with TRBD1 matching over 10 bases. Germline V gene lookup returns CDR1 SQVTM and CDR2 ANQGSEA. The CDR3 has 12 residues.